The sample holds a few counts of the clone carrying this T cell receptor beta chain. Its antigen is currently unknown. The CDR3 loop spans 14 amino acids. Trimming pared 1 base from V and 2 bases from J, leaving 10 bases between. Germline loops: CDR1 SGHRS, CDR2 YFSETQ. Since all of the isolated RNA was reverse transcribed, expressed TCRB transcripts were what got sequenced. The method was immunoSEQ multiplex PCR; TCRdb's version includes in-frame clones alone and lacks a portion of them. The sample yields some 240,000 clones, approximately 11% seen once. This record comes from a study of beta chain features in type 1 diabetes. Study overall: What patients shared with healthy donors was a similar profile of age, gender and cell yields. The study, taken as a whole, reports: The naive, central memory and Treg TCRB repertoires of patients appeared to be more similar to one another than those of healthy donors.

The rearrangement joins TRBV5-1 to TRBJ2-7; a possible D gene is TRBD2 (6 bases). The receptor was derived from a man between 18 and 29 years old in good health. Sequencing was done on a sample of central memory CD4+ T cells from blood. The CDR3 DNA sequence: TGCGCCAGCAGCTTGTCAGCGGGCGCCTACGAGCAGTACTTC. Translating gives CASSLSAGAYEQYF.